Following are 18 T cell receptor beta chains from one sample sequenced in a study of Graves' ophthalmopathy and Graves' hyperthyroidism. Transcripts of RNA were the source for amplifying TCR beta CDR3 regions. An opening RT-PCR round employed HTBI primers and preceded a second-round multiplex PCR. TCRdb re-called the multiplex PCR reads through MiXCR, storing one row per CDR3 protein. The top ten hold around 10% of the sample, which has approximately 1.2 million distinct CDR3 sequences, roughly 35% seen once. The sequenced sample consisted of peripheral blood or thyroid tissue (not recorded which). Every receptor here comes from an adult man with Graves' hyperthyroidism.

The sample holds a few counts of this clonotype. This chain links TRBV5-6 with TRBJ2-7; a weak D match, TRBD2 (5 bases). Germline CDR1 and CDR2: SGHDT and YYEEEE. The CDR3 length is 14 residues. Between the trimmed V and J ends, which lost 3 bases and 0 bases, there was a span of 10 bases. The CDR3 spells CASSSAESSYEQYF. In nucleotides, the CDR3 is TGTGCCAGCAGCTCAGCGGAAAGCTCCTACGAGCAGTACTTC. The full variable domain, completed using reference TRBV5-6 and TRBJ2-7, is DAGVTQSPTHLIKTRGQQVTLRCSPKSGHDTVSWYQQALGQGPQFIFQYYEEEERQRGNFPDRFSGHQFPNYSSELNVNALLLGDSALYLCASSSAESSYEQYFGPGTRLTVT.

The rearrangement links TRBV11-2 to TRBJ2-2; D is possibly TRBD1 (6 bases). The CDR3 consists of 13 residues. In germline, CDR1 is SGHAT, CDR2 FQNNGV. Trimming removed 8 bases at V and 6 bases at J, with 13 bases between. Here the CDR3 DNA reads TGTGCCAGCTCACAGACAGGCCCCGGGGAGCTGTTTTTT. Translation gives CASSQTGPGELFF.

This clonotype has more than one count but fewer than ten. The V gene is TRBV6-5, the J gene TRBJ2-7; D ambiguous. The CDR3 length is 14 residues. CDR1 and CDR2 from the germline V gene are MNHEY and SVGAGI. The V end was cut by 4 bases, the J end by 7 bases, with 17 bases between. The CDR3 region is CASSSPPLGSEQYF. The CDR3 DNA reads TGTGCCAGCAGTTCCCCTCCCCTGGGCAGTGAGCAGTACTTC.

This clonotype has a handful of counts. CDR3 nucleotide sequence: TGTGCCAGCAGTTTCACCTCGGACAGGAGATATGGCTACACCTTC. This codes for CASSFTSDRRYGYTF. This chain joins TRBV7-9 and TRBJ1-2, with TRBD1 matching 7 bases. The length of the CDR3 is 15 residues. The germline gives CDR1 SEHNR, CDR2 FQNEAQ (reference sequence). Unmatched junction bases numbered 12, after V lost 6 bases and J lost 5 bases.

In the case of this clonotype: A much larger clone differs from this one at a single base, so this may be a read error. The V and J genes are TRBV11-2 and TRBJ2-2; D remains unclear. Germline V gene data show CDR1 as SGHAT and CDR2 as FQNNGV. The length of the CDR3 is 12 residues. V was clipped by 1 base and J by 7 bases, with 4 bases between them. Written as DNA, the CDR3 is TGTGCCAGCAGCTTAGCCTTCGGGGAGCTGTTTTTT. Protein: CASSLAFGELFF.

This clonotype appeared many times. The chain's CDR3 is CAISDALFEQYF. The CDR3 nucleotides are TGTGCCATCAGTGACGCACTTTTCGAGCAGTACTTC. V and J are TRBV10-3 and TRBJ2-7; no clear D. CDR1 and CDR2 (germline): ENHRY, SYGVKD. This CDR3 has 12 amino acids. V dropped 3 bases and J dropped 6 bases, with 9 bases sitting between them.

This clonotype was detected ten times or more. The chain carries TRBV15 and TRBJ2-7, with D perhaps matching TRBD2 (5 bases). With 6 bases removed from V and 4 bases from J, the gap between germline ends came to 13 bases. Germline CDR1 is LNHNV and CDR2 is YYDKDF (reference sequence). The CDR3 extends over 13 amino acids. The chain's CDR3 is CATSGLRGYEQYF. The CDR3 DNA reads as TGTGCCACCAGTGGACTTCGCGGTTACGAGCAGTACTTC. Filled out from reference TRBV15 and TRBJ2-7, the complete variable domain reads DAMVIQNPRYQVTQFGKPVTLSCSQTLNHNVMYWYQQKSSQAPKLLFHYYDKDFNNEADTPDNFQSRRPNTSFCFLDIRSPGLGDTAMYLCATSGLRGYEQYFGPGTRLTVT.

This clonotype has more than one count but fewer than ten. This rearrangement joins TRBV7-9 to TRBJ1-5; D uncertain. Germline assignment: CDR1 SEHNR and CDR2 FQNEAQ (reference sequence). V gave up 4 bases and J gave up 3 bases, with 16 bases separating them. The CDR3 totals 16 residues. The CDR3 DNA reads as TGTGCCAGCAGCTCAGGCCCGGACGGATACAATCAGCCCCAGCATTTT. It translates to CASSSGPDGYNQPQHF. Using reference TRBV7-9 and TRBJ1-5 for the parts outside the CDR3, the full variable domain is DTGVSQNPRHKITKRGQNVTFRCDPISEHNRLYWYRQTLGQGPEFLTYFQNEAQLEKSRLLSDRFSAERPKGSFSTLEIQRTEQGDSAMYLCASSSGPDGYNQPQHFGDGTRLSIL.

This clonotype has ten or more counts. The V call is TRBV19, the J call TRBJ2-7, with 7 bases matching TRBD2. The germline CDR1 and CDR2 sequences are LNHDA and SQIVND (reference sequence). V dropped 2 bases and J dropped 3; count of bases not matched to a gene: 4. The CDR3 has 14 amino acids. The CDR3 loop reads CASSISGLNYEQYF. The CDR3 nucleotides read TGTGCCAGTAGTATATCGGGACTAAACTACGAGCAGTACTTC. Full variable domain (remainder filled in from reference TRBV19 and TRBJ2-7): DGGITQSPKYLFRKEGQNVTLSCEQNLNHDAMYWYRQDPGQGLRLIYYSQIVNDFQKGDIAEGYSVSREKKESFPLTVTSAQKNPTAFYLCASSISGLNYEQYFGPGTRLTVT.

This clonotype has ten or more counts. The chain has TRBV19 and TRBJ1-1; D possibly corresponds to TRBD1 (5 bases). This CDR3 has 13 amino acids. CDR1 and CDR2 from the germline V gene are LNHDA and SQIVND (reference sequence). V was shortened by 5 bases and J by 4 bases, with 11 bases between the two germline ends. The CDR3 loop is CASSSGWATEAFF. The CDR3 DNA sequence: TGTGCCAGTAGTTCAGGGTGGGCCACTGAAGCTTTCTTT.

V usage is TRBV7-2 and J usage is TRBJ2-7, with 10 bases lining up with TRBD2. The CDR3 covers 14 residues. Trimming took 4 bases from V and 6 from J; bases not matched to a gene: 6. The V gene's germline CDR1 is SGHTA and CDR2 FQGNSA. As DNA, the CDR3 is TGTGCCAGCAGCTCGGCTAGCGGGAGACGCGAGCAGTACTTC. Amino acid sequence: CASSSASGRREQYF.

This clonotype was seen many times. CDR3 in DNA: TGTGCCAGCAGTGAAGCGAGGCTTTACGAGCAGTACTTC. It encodes CASSEARLYEQYF. This chain connects TRBV2 to TRBJ2-7; D call uncertain. The CDR3 sequence is 13 residues long. Trimming left V 0 bases short and J 4 bases short, with 7 bases between. CDR1 SNHLY and CDR2 FYNNEI come from the germline V gene.

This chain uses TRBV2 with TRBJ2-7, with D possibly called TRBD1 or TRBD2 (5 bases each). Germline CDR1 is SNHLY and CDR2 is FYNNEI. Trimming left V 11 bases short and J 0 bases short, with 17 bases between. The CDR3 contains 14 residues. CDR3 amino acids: CALKRQDNSYEQYF. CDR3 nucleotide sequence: TGTGCCTTGAAGCGGCAGGACAACTCCTACGAGCAGTACTTC. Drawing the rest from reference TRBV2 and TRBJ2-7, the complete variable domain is EPEVTQTPSHQVTQMGQEVILRCVPISNHLYFYWYRQILGQKVEFLVSFYNNEISEKSEIFDDQFSVERPDGSNFTLKIRSTKLEDSAMYFCALKRQDNSYEQYFGPGTRLTVT.

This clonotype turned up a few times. CDR3 DNA: TGCAGCCAAGAAAACGGGGGGCCCTACGAGCAGTACTTC. Translation gives CSQENGGPYEQYF. V usage is TRBV29-1 and J usage is TRBJ2-7; the D gene is possibly TRBD2 (7 bases). This CDR3 has 13 residues. V shed 8 bases and J shed 2 bases, with 16 bases lying between them. Germline values: CDR1 SQVTM, CDR2 ANQGSEA.

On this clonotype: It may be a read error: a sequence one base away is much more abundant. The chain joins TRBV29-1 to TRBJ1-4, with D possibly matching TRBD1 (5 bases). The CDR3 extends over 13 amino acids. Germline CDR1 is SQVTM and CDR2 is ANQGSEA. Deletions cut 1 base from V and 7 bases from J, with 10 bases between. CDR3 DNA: TGCAGCGTTGAAGGGGGCCCAGGTGAAAAACTGTTTTTT. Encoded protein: CSVEGGPGEKLFF.

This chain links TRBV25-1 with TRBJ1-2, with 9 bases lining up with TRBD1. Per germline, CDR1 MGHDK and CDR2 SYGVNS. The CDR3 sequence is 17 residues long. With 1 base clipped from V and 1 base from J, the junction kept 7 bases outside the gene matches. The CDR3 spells CASSEWGDRAGNYGYTF. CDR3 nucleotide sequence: TGTGCCAGCAGTGAATGGGGGGACAGGGCCGGTAACTATGGCTACACCTTC.

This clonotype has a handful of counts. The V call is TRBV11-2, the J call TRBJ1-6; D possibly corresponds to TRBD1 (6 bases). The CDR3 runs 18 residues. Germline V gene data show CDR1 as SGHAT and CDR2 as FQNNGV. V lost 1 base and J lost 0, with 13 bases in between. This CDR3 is CASSLGSRGHSYNSPLHF. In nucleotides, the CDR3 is TGTGCCAGCAGCTTAGGGTCGAGGGGACACTCCTATAATTCACCCCTCCACTTT.

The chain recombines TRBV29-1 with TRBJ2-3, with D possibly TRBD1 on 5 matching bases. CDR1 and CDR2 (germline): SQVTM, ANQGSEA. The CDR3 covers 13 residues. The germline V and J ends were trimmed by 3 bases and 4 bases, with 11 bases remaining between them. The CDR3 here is CSVEGQGPDTQYF. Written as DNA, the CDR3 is TGCAGCGTTGAGGGGCAGGGCCCAGATACGCAGTATTTT.